This passage covers 29 T cell receptor beta chains from one sample sequenced in a study of cytomegalovirus exposure and HLA in healthy donors. Primers: 60 Vbeta forward and 13 Jbeta reverse. Repertoires were generated with immunoSEQ multiplex PCR, while TCRdb's copy carries only in-frame clones and drops some. The data show 97,000 or so clones, with 80% to 85% seen just once and roughly 1.5% held by the top ten. The sequenced sample consisted of PBMCs. These receptors originate from a man in his forties in good health and CMV-seronegative.

The chain uses TRBV12-5 and TRBJ2-1, with 7 bases fitting TRBD2. V shed 7 bases and J 0 bases; nucleotides not matched to a gene: 3. Germline CDR1 is LGHNT and CDR2 is FRNRAP. The CDR3 has 14 residues. The CDR3 protein is CASARGDSYNEQFF. CDR3 nucleotide sequence: TGTGCTAGTGCCCGGGGGGACTCCTACAATGAGCAGTTCTTC. Based on the CDR3 plus reference TRBV12-5 and TRBJ2-1, the full variable domain is DARVTQTPRHKVTEMGQEVTMRCQPILGHNTVFWYRQTMMQGLELLAYFRNRAPLDDSGMPKDRFSAEMPDATLATLKIQPSEPRDSAVYFCASARGDSYNEQFFGPGTRLTVL.

This chain joins TRBV7-2 and TRBJ1-2; 9 nucleotides match TRBD1. Germline values: CDR1 SGHTA, CDR2 FQGNSA. V trimming: 5 bases; J trimming: 5 bases; junction bases outside the gene matches: 6. The CDR3 covers 14 residues. In DNA form, the CDR3 reads TGTGCCAGCAGCCATGCCGGGACAGGGTATGGCTACACCTTC. It encodes CASSHAGTGYGYTF.

This chain joins TRBV6-1 and TRBJ1-1, with D unresolved. V lost 2 bases to trimming and J lost 4 bases, with 20 bases between them. Germline values: CDR1 MNHNS, CDR2 SASEGT. The CDR3 consists of 17 residues. The CDR3 DNA is TGTGCCAGCAGTGAATTGGGGAGAGCGGTCGTCAGCACTGAAGCTTTCTTT. Residues: CASSELGRAVVSTEAFF.

J is TRBJ2-7 and V is TRBV28; D is possibly TRBD1 (5 bases). Trimming shortened V by 5 bases and J by 0 bases, and 8 bases separated the two germline ends. CDR1 and CDR2 (germline): MDHEN, SYDVKM. The CDR3 consists of 13 residues. The CDR3 bases are TGTGCCAGCAGTCCGACAGTCTCCTACGAGCAGTACTTC. This sequence encodes CASSPTVSYEQYF.

This clone was seen only a few times. The chain carries TRBV7-9 and TRBJ1-3; D possibly corresponds to TRBD1 (6 bases). CDR3 length equals 17 residues. V gave up 5 bases and J gave up 2 bases, with 19 bases separating them. The germline V gene has CDR1 SEHNR and CDR2 FQNEAQ (reference sequence). CDR3 DNA sequence: TGTGCCAGCAGCCCCTCGACAGGTTCGGTCCCTGGAAACACCATATATTTT. Amino acid sequence: CASSPSTGSVPGNTIYF.

The J gene is TRBJ1-2, the V gene TRBV6-4; the match to TRBD1 covers 7 bases. With 5 bases clipped from V and 6 bases from J, the junction kept 9 bases outside the gene matches. The CDR3 is made up of 14 amino acids. Germline V gene lookup returns CDR1 MRHNA and CDR2 SNTAGT. CDR3 sequence (DNA): TGTGCCAGCAGTAACAGGGGTGTCGGTGATGGCTACACCTTC. It specifies CASSNRGVGDGYTF.

The CDR3 bases are TGTGCCAGCAGCGGGTCGGGGAGGGAATACGAGCAGTACTTC. Protein: CASSGSGREYEQYF. The V call is TRBV9, the J call TRBJ2-7, with TRBD2 identical over 7 bases. V shed 3 bases, J shed 4 bases, and the junction held 7 bases outside the gene matches. CDR1 and CDR2 from the germline V gene are SGDLS and YYNGEE. The CDR3 extends over 14 amino acids.

This sequence joins TRBV18 and TRBJ1-2, with 10 bases lining up with TRBD1. V gave up 6 bases and J gave up 12 bases; unmatched junction bases: 10. CDR3 size: 13 residues. Germline V gives CDR1 KGHSH, CDR2 LQKENI. The CDR3: CASSIGTGAGNTF. In nucleotides, the CDR3 is TGTGCCAGCTCCATCGGGACAGGGGCCGGCAACACCTTC.

This chain links TRBV11-2 with TRBJ2-5, with TRBD1 identical over 9 bases. Germline trimming cut 5 bases from V and 5 bases from J; bases unmatched to any gene: 9. In germline, CDR1 is SGHAT, CDR2 FQNNGV. The CDR3 sequence is 15 residues long. Written as DNA, the CDR3 is TGTGCCAGCAGCCCGGCGGGACAGGGAGGCGAGACCCAGTACTTC. This sequence encodes CASSPAGQGGETQYF.

CDR3 loop: CAGRDRPNTGELFF. CDR3 DNA: TGTGCCGGGAGAGACAGGCCGAACACCGGGGAGCTGTTTTTT. J is TRBJ2-2 and V is TRBV19, with D tentatively TRBD1 (6 bases). CDR1 and CDR2 (germline): LNHDA, SQIVND (reference sequence). With 11 bases removed from V and 0 bases from J, the gap between germline ends came to 13 bases. CDR3 length: 14 residues.

V usage is TRBV5-1 and J usage is TRBJ2-2, with a possible D match to TRBD2 (6 bases). This CDR3 spans 15 amino acids. The V end was cut by 4 bases, the J end by 1 base, with 11 bases between. Germline values: CDR1 SGHRS, CDR2 YFSETQ. In DNA form, the CDR3 reads TGCGCCAGCAGCCCGGGACTCATGAACACCGGGGAGCTGTTTTTT. Its translation is CASSPGLMNTGELFF.

The gene calls are TRBV5-8 and TRBJ2-5, with TRBD2 matching over 7 bases. Germline loops: CDR1 SGHTS, CDR2 YDEGEE. This CDR3 is built from 17 residues. Unmatched junction bases numbered 12, after V lost 4 bases and J lost 0 bases. CDR3 sequence: CASSGGELAWYQETQYF. DNA for the CDR3: TGTGCCAGCAGCGGGGGGGAGCTAGCTTGGTACCAAGAGACCCAGTACTTC.

V usage is TRBV27 and J usage is TRBJ2-7; 9 bases match TRBD1. This CDR3 has 16 amino acids. Germline assignment: CDR1 MNHEY and CDR2 SMNVEV (reference sequence). With V trimmed by 2 bases and J by 3 bases, 8 bases remained unmatched. The CDR3 is CASSLKATGGFYEQYF. The CDR3 DNA reads TGTGCCAGCAGTTTAAAGGCGACAGGGGGTTTCTACGAGCAGTACTTC.

This clone appeared once. The CDR3 coding sequence is TGCGCCAGCAGTGGAGGGACACCCGCCGGGGAGCTGTTTTTT. Residues: CASSGGTPAGELFF. V is TRBV10-2 and J is TRBJ2-2; a weak D match, TRBD1 (6 bases). The CDR3 contains 14 residues. The germline V gene has CDR1 WSHSY and CDR2 SAAADI. Trimming left V 4 bases short and J 6 bases short, with 12 bases between.

The genes are TRBV11-2 and TRBJ2-2, with 7 bases aligning to TRBD1. Per germline, CDR1 SGHAT and CDR2 FQNNGV. J gave up 4 bases and V 7 bases, and 9 bases lay outside the gene matches. This CDR3 contains 15 residues. The CDR3 region has the DNA TGTGCCAGCAACCCCGGACAGGTAGCCACCGGGGAGCTGTTTTTT. Amino acid sequence: CASNPGQVATGELFF. Supplemented by reference TRBV11-2 and TRBJ2-2, the full variable domain reads EAGVAQSPRYKIIEKRQSVAFWCNPISGHATLYWYQQILGQGPKLLIQFQNNGVVDDSQLPKDRFSAERLKGVDSTLKIQPAKLEDSAVYLCASNPGQVATGELFFGEGSRLTVL.

This clone appeared once. The J gene is TRBJ2-7, the V gene TRBV19; D is possibly TRBD1 (6 bases). There are 14 residues in the CDR3. With 1 base removed from V and 3 bases from J, the gap between germline ends came to 10 bases. Germline values: CDR1 LNHDA, CDR2 SQIVND (reference sequence). Written as DNA, the CDR3 is TGTGCCAGTAGTATAGCTCAGGGGTACTACGAGCAGTACTTC. Protein sequence: CASSIAQGYYEQYF.

Written as DNA, the CDR3 is TGTGCCAGCAGTGGAGGAGGCTCCTATAATTCACCCCTCCACTTT. Amino acids: CASSGGGSYNSPLHF. The chain uses TRBV2 and TRBJ1-6; D remains unclear. CDR1 and CDR2 (germline): SNHLY, FYNNEI. The germline V and J ends were trimmed by 4 bases and 0 bases, with 7 bases remaining between them. The CDR3 has 15 amino acids.

V is TRBV18 and J is TRBJ1-4, with D uncertain. V shed 3 bases and J shed 0 bases, with 11 bases lying between them. CDR3 length: 16 residues. Germline lookup yields CDR1 KGHSH and CDR2 LQKENI. CDR3 protein: CASSPAPGPTNEKLFF. The CDR3 DNA is TGTGCCAGCTCACCGGCTCCGGGTCCAACTAATGAAAAACTGTTTTTT.

The chain employs TRBV10-1 and TRBJ2-7, with 9 bases lining up with TRBD1. The length of the CDR3 is 16 residues. The germline V gene has CDR1 WNHNN and CDR2 SYGVQD (reference sequence). The J segment lost 5 bases and the V segment lost 0 bases, leaving 8 bases of the junction unmatched. The CDR3 protein is CASSESTGQGHHEQYF. DNA of the CDR3: TGCGCCAGCAGTGAGTCAACGGGACAGGGTCACCACGAGCAGTACTTC.

A few counts support this clone. The chain has TRBV5-1 and TRBJ1-1, with D uncertain. CDR3 length: 15 amino acids. Germline lookup yields CDR1 SGHRS and CDR2 YFSETQ. The V end lost 0 bases, the J end lost 1 base, and 10 bases lay between the germline ends. CDR3 sequence reads: CASSLVPDTNTEAFF. DNA of the CDR3: TGCGCCAGCAGCTTGGTGCCCGACACGAACACTGAAGCTTTCTTT.

The chain has TRBV2 and TRBJ1-4; no definite D call. Germline V gene sequence: CDR1 SNHLY, CDR2 FYNNEI. The germline V and J ends were trimmed by 8 bases and 2 bases, with 9 bases remaining between them. The CDR3 sequence is 13 residues long. The CDR3, as DNA: TGTGCCAGCGAGATAGAGACTAATGAAAAACTGTTTTTT. This sequence encodes CASEIETNEKLFF.

The V gene is TRBV15, the J gene TRBJ2-5; 7 positions match TRBD2. The end of the DNA aligns better with TRBJ2-7, so the J call may be wrong. There are 14 residues in the CDR3. The germline gives CDR1 LNHNV, CDR2 YYDKDF (reference sequence). Here the CDR3 DNA reads TGTGCCACCAGCAGAGAAGAGGGGAGGGACGAGCAGTACTTC. Translated: CATSREEGRDEQYF.

The chain employs TRBV20-1 and TRBJ2-7; a weak D match, TRBD1 (5 bases). The germline V gene encodes CDR1 DFQATT and CDR2 SNEGSKA (reference sequence). The length of the CDR3 is 10 residues. The CDR3 here is CNGPKGEQYF. The CDR3 coding sequence is TGCAACGGGCCCAAGGGGGAGCAGTACTTC.

This clone came up once. V is TRBV18 and J is TRBJ2-7; maybe TRBD1 (5 bases). This CDR3 has 14 amino acids. Germline lookup yields CDR1 KGHSH and CDR2 LQKENI. The V end was cut by 2 bases, the J end by 0 bases, with 8 bases between. In DNA form, the CDR3 reads TGTGCCAGCTCACCAGGGGCGCGCTCCTACGAGCAGTACTTC. Residues: CASSPGARSYEQYF.

The rearrangement uses TRBV9 and TRBJ2-3; 9 nucleotides align to TRBD2. The CDR3 contains 19 residues. Germline trimming cut 0 bases from V and 4 bases from J; bases unmatched to any gene: 15. Germline V CDR1 and CDR2: SGDLS, YYNGEE. The CDR3 reads CASSVVLSGASGDPDTQYF. The CDR3 nucleotides are TGTGCCAGCAGCGTAGTACTTTCTGGGGCTAGCGGGGATCCAGATACGCAGTATTTT.

The rearrangement uses TRBV29-1 and TRBJ2-1; 10 positions agree with TRBD1. Per the germline V gene, CDR1 is SQVTM and CDR2 is ANQGSEA. J was trimmed by 3 bases and V by 1 base; bases with no gene match: 3. The CDR3 spans 15 residues. In nucleotides, the CDR3 is TGCAGCGTTGAAGGGGACAGGGGTTTCTACAATGAGCAGTTCTTC. This gives the protein CSVEGDRGFYNEQFF.

This clone came up once. V and J are TRBV27 and TRBJ2-1, with TRBD2 matching over 8 bases. The ends lost 5 bases at V and 9 bases at J; junction bases unmatched: 6. Germline V CDR1 and CDR2: MNHEY, SMNVEV (reference sequence). The CDR3 runs to 13 residues. CDR3 DNA sequence: TGTGCCAGCAGTCCGGGAGGGATAGGTGAGCAGTTCTTC. This encodes CASSPGGIGEQFF.

Written as DNA, the CDR3 is TGTGCCAGCAGTGACGGGGAAGCTTTCTTT. Protein sequence: CASSDGEAFF. This chain connects TRBV6-1 to TRBJ1-1, with D uncertain. Germline CDR1 is MNHNS and CDR2 is SASEGT. The CDR3 covers 10 residues. V gave up 3 bases and J gave up 8 bases, with 4 bases separating them.

The rearrangement uses TRBV6-1 and TRBJ2-1; 7 bases match TRBD2. V lost 8 bases to trimming and J lost 4 bases; unmatched junction nucleotides: 5. The germline gives CDR1 MNHNS, CDR2 SASEGT. The CDR3 loop spans 13 amino acids. The CDR3 loop reads CASGGGPYNEQFF. CDR3 DNA sequence: TGTGCCAGCGGGGGAGGGCCATACAATGAGCAGTTCTTC.